These 30 T cell receptor beta chains were sequenced from one sample in a study of T-cell reconstitution after alpha-beta-depleted transplantation in children. Preparation of the TCRbeta library involved a method that used unique molecular identifiers. TCRdb itself ran the PCR reads through MiXCR, one entry per CDR3 protein. The sample yields a few hundred thousand distinct CDR3 sequences, about 24% seen once. Sequenced material: PBMCs, mostly from graft donor cells, taken 360 days after TCRalphabeta/CD19-depleted stem cell transplant. Every receptor here comes from a female patient aged 2-10 years who had a stem cell transplant for congenital amegakaryocytic thrombocytopenia, so the T cells may come from the graft donor.

The chain has TRBV19 and TRBJ2-7, with D possibly being TRBD1 (6 bases). Germline V gene lookup returns CDR1 LNHDA and CDR2 SQIVND (reference sequence). This CDR3 spans 14 amino acids. Trimming removed 4 bases at V and 6 bases at J, with 16 bases between. The CDR3 nucleotides are TGTGCCAGTAGTACGAAACCGACAGGTTTCGAGCAGTACTTC. Translation gives CASSTKPTGFEQYF.

This chain links TRBV4-1 with TRBJ2-3; possible D gene TRBD2, 5 bases. The germline V gene has CDR1 MGHRA and CDR2 YSYEKL. The CDR3 is 16 residues long. Between the trimmed V and J ends, which lost 0 bases and 6 bases, there was a span of 16 bases. CDR3 sequence: CASSQDWLARRDTQYF. The CDR3 DNA follows: TGCGCCAGCAGCCAAGATTGGCTAGCTCGCAGGGATACGCAGTATTTT.

This clonotype was counted only a few times. This chain joins TRBV3-1 and TRBJ1-1; a weak D match, TRBD1 (5 bases). Trimming left V 1 base short and J 3 bases short, with 9 bases between. CDR3 length: 14 residues. Germline CDR1 LGHDT, CDR2 YNNKEL (reference sequence). CDR3 DNA sequence: TGTGCCAGCAGCCAAGGTGGGGCGGACACTGAAGCTTTCTTT. Protein: CASSQGGADTEAFF.

The rearrangement joins TRBV20-1 to TRBJ2-3; D remains ambiguous. Trimming stripped 4 bases from V and 1 base from J, with 6 bases between. Germline CDR1 is DFQATT and CDR2 is SNEGSKA (reference sequence). This CDR3 region has 12 residues. This CDR3 is CSATARTDTQYF. CDR3 DNA: TGCAGTGCTACGGCGCGCACAGATACGCAGTATTTT.

J is TRBJ2-7 and V is TRBV9, with D perhaps TRBD1 (5 bases). Between the trimmed V and J ends, which lost 2 bases and 2 bases, there was a span of 11 bases. Looked up from germline, CDR1 is SGDLS and CDR2 is YYNGEE. The CDR3 extends over 14 amino acids. CDR3 amino acids: CASSVDSYPYEQYF. The CDR3 coding sequence is TGTGCCAGCAGCGTCGACAGCTATCCCTACGAGCAGTACTTC.

This clonotype was observed a few times. The chain links TRBV7-6 to TRBJ2-1, with TRBD2 identical over 8 bases. CDR1 is SGHVS and CDR2 is FNYEAQ in the germline V gene. V lost 3 bases to trimming and J lost 2 bases; unmatched junction nucleotides: 12. The CDR3 covers 18 residues. CDR3 region: CASSLGPYTGGTYNEQFF. Here the CDR3 DNA reads TGTGCCAGCAGCTTGGGACCTTATACGGGGGGGACCTACAATGAGCAGTTCTTC.

The sample holds a few counts of this clonotype. The chain combines TRBV6-1 with TRBJ2-2; D gene uncertain. Germline CDR1 is MNHNS and CDR2 is SASEGT. Trimming shortened V by 2 bases and J by 6 bases, and 4 bases separated the two germline ends. CDR3 length equals 12 residues. CDR3 nucleotides: TGTGCCAGCAGTGAAACCTCCGGGGAGCTGTTTTTT. Protein sequence: CASSETSGELFF.

This clonotype was counted between two and nine times. V gene TRBV12-3 or TRBV12-4 combines with J gene TRBJ2-1; 8 nucleotides align to TRBD2. V was clipped by 3 bases and J by 4 bases; unmatched bases: 8. The CDR3 is made up of 16 amino acids. The CDR3 DNA follows: TGTGCCAGCAGTTTGGGCCAGCGGGGGATGTACAATGAGCAGTTCTTC. Translating gives CASSLGQRGMYNEQFF.

This clonotype was seen more than once but under ten times. CDR3 coding DNA: TGCGCCAGCAGCCAAGGCTTGCTTTACTCCTACAATGAGCAGTTCTTC. Translating it yields CASSQGLLYSYNEQFF. The chain couples TRBV4-3 to TRBJ2-1; D is unresolved. Per the germline V gene, CDR1 is LGHNA and CDR2 is YSLEER. The CDR3 covers 16 residues. V lost 1 base and J lost 0, with 10 bases in between.

Notes on this clonotype: The germline gene is not matched at one end of the junction; a read error may be the cause. V is TRBV19 and J is TRBJ2-7, with D perhaps being TRBD1 or TRBD2 (5 bases each). CDR3 length: 13 residues. In germline, CDR1 is LNHDA, CDR2 SQIVND (reference sequence). Written as DNA, the CDR3 is TGTGACAGTAGCCGGGACCGGACCTACGAGCAGTACTTC. Amino acid sequence: CDSSRDRTYEQYF.

This clonotype was picked up a small number of times. The chain uses TRBV29-1 and TRBJ2-6; no reliable D call. The CDR3 runs 14 residues. Trimming left V 4 bases short and J 0 bases short, with 7 bases between. CDR1 and CDR2 (germline): SQVTM, ANQGSEA. The CDR3: CSVGQFSGANVLTF. CDR3 nucleotide sequence: TGCAGCGTTGGGCAGTTCTCTGGGGCCAACGTCCTGACTTTC. Supplemented by reference TRBV29-1 and TRBJ2-6, the full variable domain reads SAVISQKPSRDICQRGTSLTIQCQVDSQVTMMFWYRQQPGQSLTLIATANQGSEATYESGFVIDKFPISRPNLTFSTLTVSNMSPEDSSIYLCSVGQFSGANVLTFGAGSRLTVL.

The chain carries TRBV9 and TRBJ2-2, with 7 nucleotides matching TRBD1. Trimming took 0 bases from V and 4 from J; bases not matched to a gene: 6. The CDR3 extends over 16 amino acids. From germline, CDR1 is SGDLS and CDR2 YYNGEE. The CDR3 region is CASSVEAKGATGELFF. DNA for the CDR3: TGTGCCAGCAGCGTAGAGGCCAAGGGGGCCACCGGGGAGCTGTTTTTT.

This clonotype was counted at least ten times. The rearrangement uses TRBV20-1 and TRBJ2-1, with 12 positions matching TRBD2. Germline CDR1 and CDR2: DFQATT and SNEGSKA (reference sequence). The CDR3 is 13 residues long. J lost 7 bases, V lost 7 bases, and 5 bases had no gene match. Written as DNA, the CDR3 is TGCAGTGAGACTAGCGGGAGAAGGAATGAGCAGTTCTTC. Protein: CSETSGRRNEQFF.

This clonotype was detected many times. The genes are TRBV29-1 and TRBJ2-2; TRBD2 matches 8 bases. CDR1 SQVTM and CDR2 ANQGSEA come from the germline V gene. Trimming removed 5 bases from V and 5 bases from J; junction bases left unmatched: 4. The CDR3 extends over 13 amino acids. CDR3 loop: CSVYAGGTGELFF. Here the CDR3 DNA reads TGCAGCGTTTATGCGGGAGGTACCGGGGAGCTGTTTTTT.

V gene TRBV19 combines with J gene TRBJ1-1; D may be TRBD1 (5 bases). The CDR3 runs to 13 residues. CDR1 is LNHDA, CDR2 SQIVND, per germline (reference sequence). Trimming shortened V by 5 bases and J by 4 bases, and 11 bases separated the two germline ends. CDR3 loop: CASSVRVLTEAFF. CDR3 DNA sequence: TGTGCCAGTAGTGTCAGGGTCCTCACTGAAGCTTTCTTT.

The chain joins TRBV18 to TRBJ2-3, with TRBD2 identical over 11 bases. V lost 10 bases to trimming and J lost 4 bases; unmatched junction nucleotides: 7. CDR1 is KGHSH, CDR2 LQKENI, per germline. The CDR3 extends over 14 amino acids. As DNA, the CDR3 is TGTGCCACCACACTAGCGGGAGCCTCAGATACGCAGTATTTT. As protein: CATTLAGASDTQYF. Based on the CDR3 plus reference TRBV18 and TRBJ2-3, the full variable domain is NAGVMQNPRHLVRRRGQEARLRCSPMKGHSHVYWYRQLPEEGLKFMVYLQKENIIDESGMPKERFSAEFPKEGPSILRIQQVVRGDSAAYFCATTLAGASDTQYFGPGTRLTVL.

This clonotype turned up a few times. The V gene is TRBV10-3, the J gene TRBJ1-5; D is ambiguous. V shed 0 bases and J shed 7 bases, with 7 bases lying between them. The V gene's germline CDR1 is ENHRY and CDR2 SYGVKD. This CDR3 has 13 residues. The CDR3 region has the DNA TGTGCCATCAGTGAGTCCCGGGAACAGCCCCAGCATTTT. It encodes CAISESREQPQHF.

This sequence joins TRBV7-8 and TRBJ1-5; TRBD1 might be the D (6 bases). CDR3 size: 15 residues. With 1 base removed from V and 9 bases from J, the gap between germline ends came to 16 bases. Germline V CDR1 and CDR2: SGHVS, FQNEAQ. The CDR3 region is CASSLVAGAFRPQHF. DNA for the CDR3: TGTGCCAGCAGCTTAGTAGCGGGGGCTTTTCGGCCCCAGCATTTT.

The chain combines TRBV18 with TRBJ2-1, with D perhaps matching TRBD2 (5 bases). Trimming cost V 3 bases and J 4 bases, with 7 bases left between them. Germline CDR1 KGHSH, CDR2 LQKENI. CDR3 length: 13 residues. The CDR3: CASSPGDYNEQFF. The DNA for the CDR3 is TGTGCCAGCTCACCCGGGGATTACAATGAGCAGTTCTTC.

The V call is TRBV4-1, the J call TRBJ2-3; D gene ambiguous. Germline lookup yields CDR1 MGHRA and CDR2 YSYEKL. The CDR3 has 16 amino acids. V was trimmed by 2 bases and J by 2 bases, leaving 14 bases between them. The CDR3 spells CASSQIRLMYTDTQYF. DNA of the CDR3: TGCGCCAGCAGCCAAATTCGGTTAATGTACACAGATACGCAGTATTTT.

The chain recombines TRBV12-3 or TRBV12-4 with TRBJ2-1; 7 nucleotides line up with TRBD1. Germline trimming cut 2 bases from V and 6 bases from J; bases unmatched to any gene: 1. The CDR3 totals 13 residues. DNA of the CDR3: TGTGCCAGCAGTTTAAACAGGGGCAATGAGCAGTTCTTC. Translated: CASSLNRGNEQFF.

CDR3 region: CASRGLAGDEQYF. The CDR3 nucleotides are TGTGCCAGCAGAGGGCTAGCGGGTGACGAGCAGTACTTC. V is TRBV6-2 or TRBV6-3 and J is TRBJ2-7; 8 bases line up with TRBD2. Germline V lookup: CDR1 MNHEY, CDR2 SVGEGT. CDR3 length: 13 residues. Trimming removed 6 bases from V and 5 bases from J; junction bases left unmatched: 6.

The rearrangement joins TRBV20-1 to TRBJ2-1; TRBD1 matches 7 bases. Germline V gene sequence: CDR1 DFQATT, CDR2 SNEGSKA (reference sequence). CDR3 length equals 15 residues. V trimming: 1 base; J trimming: 4 bases; junction bases outside the gene matches: 7. CDR3 sequence reads: CSARAGTAPYNEQFF. The CDR3 DNA reads TGCAGTGCTAGAGCCGGGACAGCACCTTACAATGAGCAGTTCTTC.

This clonotype was counted once. This chain uses TRBV13 with TRBJ2-1; D uncertain. V was clipped by 0 bases and J by 0 bases, with 6 bases between them. The CDR3 extends over 15 amino acids. Germline CDR1 reads PRHDT; CDR2 reads FYEKMQ (reference sequence). CDR3 nucleotide sequence: TGTGCCAGCAGCTTAGGGAAGAGCTCCTACAATGAGCAGTTCTTC. As protein: CASSLGKSSYNEQFF. The variable domain in full, completed from reference TRBV13 and TRBJ2-1, reads AAGVIQSPRHLIKEKRETATLKCYPIPRHDTVYWYQQGPGQDPQFLISFYEKMQSDKGSIPDRFSAQQFSDYHSELNMSSLELGDSALYFCASSLGKSSYNEQFFGPGTRLTVL.

This clonotype was seen a few times. This chain connects TRBV12-3 or TRBV12-4 to TRBJ2-7, with D unclear. Trimming pared 6 bases from V and 0 bases from J, leaving 9 bases between. The CDR3 runs 13 residues. CDR3 loop: CASSAVTSYEQYF. CDR3 in DNA: TGTGCCAGCAGCGCCGTGACCTCCTACGAGCAGTACTTC.

V usage is TRBV18 and J usage is TRBJ2-1; 7 nucleotides match TRBD2. The trim removed 3 bases at V and 10 bases at J, leaving 9 bases unmatched. The CDR3 is 14 residues long. Germline CDR1 is KGHSH and CDR2 is LQKENI. DNA for the CDR3: TGTGCCAGCTCACCGTCTTCCGGGGAGGGCGAGCAGTTCTTC. Protein: CASSPSSGEGEQFF.

This clonotype has just a few counts. The rearrangement links TRBV10-3 to TRBJ2-1, with 7 positions matching TRBD1. Trimming at V came to 2 bases and at J to 4 bases, leaving 2 bases not matched to a gene. The CDR3 has 14 amino acids. The V gene's germline CDR1 is ENHRY and CDR2 SYGVKD. CDR3 amino acids: CAISEPGQYNEQFF. The CDR3, as DNA: TGTGCCATCAGTGAGCCGGGACAGTACAATGAGCAGTTCTTC.

This clonotype was found a few times. V is TRBV7-9 and J is TRBJ2-7, with 9 bases aligning to TRBD2. After removal of 8 bases from V and 3 bases from J, the junction contained 14 bases not matched to a gene. The CDR3 is 16 residues long. CDR1 SEHNR and CDR2 FQNEAQ come from the germline V gene (reference sequence). This CDR3 is CASAKPRRGGHYEQYF. The CDR3 DNA sequence: TGTGCCAGCGCCAAACCAAGGCGGGGGGGCCACTACGAGCAGTACTTC. Using reference TRBV7-9 and TRBJ2-7 for the parts outside the CDR3, the full variable domain is DTGVSQNPRHKITKRGQNVTFRCDPISEHNRLYWYRQTLGQGPEFLTYFQNEAQLEKSRLLSDRFSAERPKGSFSTLEIQRTEQGDSAMYLCASAKPRRGGHYEQYFGPGTRLTVT.

This clonotype has a count of ten or more. The chain recombines TRBV5-1 with TRBJ2-3; D is uncertain. The CDR3 loop spans 13 amino acids. V shed 7 bases and J shed 2 bases, with 11 bases lying between them. Germline CDR1 reads SGHRS; CDR2 reads YFSETQ. CDR3 in DNA: TGCGCCAGCTTTTTGCTCCCCACAGATACGCAGTATTTT. It yields the protein CASFLLPTDTQYF.

The chain employs TRBV6-5 and TRBJ2-7; D remains ambiguous. The germline gives CDR1 MNHEY, CDR2 SVGAGI. V lost 0 bases, J lost 0 bases, and 15 bases lay in between. This CDR3 spans 17 amino acids. The CDR3 protein is CASSYSRQTAGSYEQYF. CDR3 DNA: TGTGCCAGCAGTTACTCGCGCCAGACTGCCGGCTCCTACGAGCAGTACTTC.